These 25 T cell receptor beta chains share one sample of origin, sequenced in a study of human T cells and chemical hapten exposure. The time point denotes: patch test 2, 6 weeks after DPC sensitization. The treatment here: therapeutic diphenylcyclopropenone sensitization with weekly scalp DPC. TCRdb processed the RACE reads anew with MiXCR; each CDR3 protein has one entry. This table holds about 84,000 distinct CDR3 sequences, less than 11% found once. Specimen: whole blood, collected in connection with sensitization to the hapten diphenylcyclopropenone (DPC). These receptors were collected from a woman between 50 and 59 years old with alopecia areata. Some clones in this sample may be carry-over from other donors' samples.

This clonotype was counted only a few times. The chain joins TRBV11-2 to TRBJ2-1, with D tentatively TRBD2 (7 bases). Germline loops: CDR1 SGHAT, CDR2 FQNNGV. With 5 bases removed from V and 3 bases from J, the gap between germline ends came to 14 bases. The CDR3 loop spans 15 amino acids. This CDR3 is CASSQGLAVYNEQFF. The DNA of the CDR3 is TGTGCCAGCAGCCAGGGGCTAGCGGTCTACAATGAGCAGTTCTTC.

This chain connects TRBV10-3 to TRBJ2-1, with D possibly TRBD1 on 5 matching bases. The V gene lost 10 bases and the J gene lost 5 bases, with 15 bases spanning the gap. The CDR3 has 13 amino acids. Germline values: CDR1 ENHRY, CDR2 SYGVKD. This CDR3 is CATIDRFHNEQFF. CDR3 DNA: TGTGCCACCATAGACAGATTTCACAATGAGCAGTTCTTC.

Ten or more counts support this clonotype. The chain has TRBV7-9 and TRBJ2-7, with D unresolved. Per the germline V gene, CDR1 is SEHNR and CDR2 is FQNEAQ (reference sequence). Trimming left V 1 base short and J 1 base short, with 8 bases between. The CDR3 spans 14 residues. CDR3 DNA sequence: TGTGCCAGCAGCTTAGGGACCGATTCCTACGAGCAGTACTTC. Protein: CASSLGTDSYEQYF.

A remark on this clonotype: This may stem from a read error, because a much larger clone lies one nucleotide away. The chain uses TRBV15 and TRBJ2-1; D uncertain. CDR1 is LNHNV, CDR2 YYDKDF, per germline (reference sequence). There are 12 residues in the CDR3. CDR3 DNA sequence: TGTGCCACCAACAGAGCCTGGAATGAGCAGTTCTTC. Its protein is CATNRAWNEQFF. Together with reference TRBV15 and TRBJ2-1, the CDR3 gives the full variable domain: DAMVIQNPRYQVTQFGKPVTLSCSQTLNHNVMYWYQQKSSQAPKLLFHYYDKDFNNEADTPDNFQSRRPNTSFCFLDIRSPGLGDTAMYLCATNRAWNEQFFGPGTRLTVL.

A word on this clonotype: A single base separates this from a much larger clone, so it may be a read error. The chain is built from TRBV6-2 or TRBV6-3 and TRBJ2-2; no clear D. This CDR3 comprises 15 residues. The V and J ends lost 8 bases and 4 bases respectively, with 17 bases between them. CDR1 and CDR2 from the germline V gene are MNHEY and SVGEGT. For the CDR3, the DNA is TGTGCCAGCTCGGATTTGGAGTCGCGCACCGGGGAGCTGTTTTTT. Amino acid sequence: CASSDLESRTGELFF.

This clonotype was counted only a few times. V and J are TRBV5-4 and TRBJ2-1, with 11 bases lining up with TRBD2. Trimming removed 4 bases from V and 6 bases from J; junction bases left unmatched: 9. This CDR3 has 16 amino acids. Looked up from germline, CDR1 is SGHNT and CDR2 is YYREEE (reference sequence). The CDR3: CASSRYSGRATNEQFF. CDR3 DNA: TGTGCCAGCAGCCGGTATAGCGGGAGGGCCACCAATGAGCAGTTCTTC.

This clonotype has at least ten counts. As DNA, the CDR3 is TGTGCCAGCTCATTGGGACAGGGCACAGGGCCCCAGCATTTT. Its translation: CASSLGQGTGPQHF. This chain connects TRBV18 to TRBJ1-5; 9 positions match TRBD1. This CDR3 comprises 14 residues. Trimming took 5 bases from V and 9 from J; bases not matched to a gene: 8. Germline CDR1 KGHSH, CDR2 LQKENI.

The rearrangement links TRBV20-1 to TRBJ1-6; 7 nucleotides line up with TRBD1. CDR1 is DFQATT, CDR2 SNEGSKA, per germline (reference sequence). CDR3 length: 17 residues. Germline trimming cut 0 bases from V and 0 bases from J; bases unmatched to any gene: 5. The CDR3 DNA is TGCAGTGCTAGAGAAGGCAGGGGGAACTCCTATAATTCACCCCTCCACTTT. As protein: CSAREGRGNSYNSPLHF.

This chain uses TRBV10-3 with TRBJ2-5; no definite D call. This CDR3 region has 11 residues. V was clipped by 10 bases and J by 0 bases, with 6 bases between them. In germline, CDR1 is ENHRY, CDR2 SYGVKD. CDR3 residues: CATQDQETQYF. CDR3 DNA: TGTGCCACCCAGGACCAAGAGACCCAGTACTTC.

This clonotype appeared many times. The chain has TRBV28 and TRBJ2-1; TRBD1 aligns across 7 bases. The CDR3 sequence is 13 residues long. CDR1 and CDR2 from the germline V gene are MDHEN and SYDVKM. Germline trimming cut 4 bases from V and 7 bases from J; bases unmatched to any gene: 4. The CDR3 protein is CASSSYRGNEQFF. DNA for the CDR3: TGTGCCAGCAGTTCCTACAGGGGAAATGAGCAGTTCTTC. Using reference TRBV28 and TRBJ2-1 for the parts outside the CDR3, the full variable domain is DVKVTQSSRYLVKRTGEKVFLECVQDMDHENMFWYRQDPGLGLRLIYFSYDVKMKEKGDIPEGYSVSREKKERFSLILESASTNQTSMYLCASSSYRGNEQFFGPGTRLTVL.

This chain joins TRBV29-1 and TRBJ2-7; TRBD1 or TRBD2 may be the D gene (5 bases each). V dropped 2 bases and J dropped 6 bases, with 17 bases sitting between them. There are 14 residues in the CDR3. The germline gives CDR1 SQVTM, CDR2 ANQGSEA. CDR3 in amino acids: CSVEQPGSFSEQYF. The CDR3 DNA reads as TGCAGCGTTGAACAGCCAGGGAGTTTCTCCGAGCAGTACTTC.

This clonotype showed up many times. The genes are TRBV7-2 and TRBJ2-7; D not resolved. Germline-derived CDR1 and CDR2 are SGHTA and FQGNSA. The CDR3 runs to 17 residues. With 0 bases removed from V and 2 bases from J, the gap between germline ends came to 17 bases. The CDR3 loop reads CASSLAGRQYPTYEQYF. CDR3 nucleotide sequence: TGTGCCAGCAGCTTAGCTGGCAGGCAATACCCTACCTACGAGCAGTACTTC.

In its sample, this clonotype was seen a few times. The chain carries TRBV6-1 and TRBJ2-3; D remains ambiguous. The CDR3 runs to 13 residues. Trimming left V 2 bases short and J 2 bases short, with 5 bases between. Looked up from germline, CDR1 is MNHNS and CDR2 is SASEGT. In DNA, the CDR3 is TGTGCCAGCAGTGAACAGTACACAGATACGCAGTATTTT. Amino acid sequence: CASSEQYTDTQYF.

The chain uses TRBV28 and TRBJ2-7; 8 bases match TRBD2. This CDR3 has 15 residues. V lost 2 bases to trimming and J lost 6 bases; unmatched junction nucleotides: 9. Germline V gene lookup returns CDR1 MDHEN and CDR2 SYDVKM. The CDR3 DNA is TGTGCCAGCAGTTTAGAAGCGGGAGTAACCAGCGAGCAGTACTTC. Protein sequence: CASSLEAGVTSEQYF.

The CDR3 sequence: CASSPSGAILFQETQYF. The CDR3 bases are TGTGCCAGCAGCCCGAGCGGCGCTATACTCTTCCAAGAGACCCAGTACTTC. The rearrangement joins TRBV7-2 to TRBJ2-5; TRBD2 is a possible D gene (5 bases). In germline, CDR1 is SGHTA, CDR2 FQGNSA. The CDR3 length is 17 residues. The V end was cut by 5 bases, the J end by 1 base, with 20 bases between.

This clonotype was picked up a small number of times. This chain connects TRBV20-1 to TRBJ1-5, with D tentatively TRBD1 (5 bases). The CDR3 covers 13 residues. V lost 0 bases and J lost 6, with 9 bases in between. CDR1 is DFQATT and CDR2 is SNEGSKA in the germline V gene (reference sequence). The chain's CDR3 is CSAREPGSQPQHF. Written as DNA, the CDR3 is TGCAGTGCTAGAGAGCCAGGGAGTCAGCCCCAGCATTTT.

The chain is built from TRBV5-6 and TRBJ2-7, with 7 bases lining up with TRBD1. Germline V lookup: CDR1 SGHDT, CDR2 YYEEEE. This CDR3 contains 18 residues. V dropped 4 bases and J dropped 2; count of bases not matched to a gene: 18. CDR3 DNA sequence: TGTGCCAGCAGCCAACTACAGGGGAAGGGACCCCGGACCTACGAGCAGTACTTC. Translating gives CASSQLQGKGPRTYEQYF.

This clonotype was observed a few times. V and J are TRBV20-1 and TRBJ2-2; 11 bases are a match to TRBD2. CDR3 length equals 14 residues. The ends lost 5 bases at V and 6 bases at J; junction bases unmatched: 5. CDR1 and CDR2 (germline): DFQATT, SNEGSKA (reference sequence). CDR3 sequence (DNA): TGCAGTGCTGAACTAGCGGGAGTTCCCGGGGAGCTGTTTTTT. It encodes CSAELAGVPGELFF.

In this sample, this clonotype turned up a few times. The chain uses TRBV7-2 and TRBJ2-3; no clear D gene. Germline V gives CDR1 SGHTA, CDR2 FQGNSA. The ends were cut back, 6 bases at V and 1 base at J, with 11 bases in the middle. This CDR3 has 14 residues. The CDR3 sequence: CASRSIGRTDTQYF. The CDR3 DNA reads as TGTGCCAGCAGGTCTATAGGACGCACAGATACGCAGTATTTT.

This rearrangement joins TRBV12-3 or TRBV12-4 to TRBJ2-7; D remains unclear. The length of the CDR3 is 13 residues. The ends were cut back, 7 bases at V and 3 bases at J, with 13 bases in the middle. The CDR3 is CASKNPSHYEQYF. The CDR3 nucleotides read TGTGCCAGCAAAAACCCTTCTCACTACGAGCAGTACTTC.

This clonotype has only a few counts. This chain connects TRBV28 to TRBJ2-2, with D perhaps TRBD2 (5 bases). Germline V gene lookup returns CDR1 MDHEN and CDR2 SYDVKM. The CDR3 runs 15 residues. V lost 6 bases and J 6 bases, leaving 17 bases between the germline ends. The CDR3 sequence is CASRKEDWQAGELFF. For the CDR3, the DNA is TGTGCCAGCAGAAAAGAGGACTGGCAAGCCGGGGAGCTGTTTTTT.

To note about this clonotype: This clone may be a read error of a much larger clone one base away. DNA of the CDR3: TGTGCCAGCAGCCGGAACACTAACTATGGCTACACCTTC. As protein: CASSRNTNYGYTF. V is TRBV7-9 and J is TRBJ1-2; D uncertain. The length of the CDR3 is 13 residues. Deletions cut 5 bases from V and 0 bases from J, with 7 bases between. The germline gives CDR1 SEHNR, CDR2 FQNEAQ (reference sequence).

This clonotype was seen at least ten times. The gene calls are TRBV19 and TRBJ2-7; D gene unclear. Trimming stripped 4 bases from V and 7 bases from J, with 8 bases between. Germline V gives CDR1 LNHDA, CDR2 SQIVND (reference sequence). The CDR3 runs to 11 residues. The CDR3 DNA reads TGTGCCAGTAGTAGCCCAGGTGAGCAGTACTTC. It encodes CASSSPGEQYF.

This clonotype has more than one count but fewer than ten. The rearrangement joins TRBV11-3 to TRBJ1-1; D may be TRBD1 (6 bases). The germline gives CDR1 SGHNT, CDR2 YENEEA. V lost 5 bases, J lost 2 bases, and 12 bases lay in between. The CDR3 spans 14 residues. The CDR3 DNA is TGTGCCAGCAGCCAGACAGGATTTAACACTGAAGCTTTCTTT. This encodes CASSQTGFNTEAFF.

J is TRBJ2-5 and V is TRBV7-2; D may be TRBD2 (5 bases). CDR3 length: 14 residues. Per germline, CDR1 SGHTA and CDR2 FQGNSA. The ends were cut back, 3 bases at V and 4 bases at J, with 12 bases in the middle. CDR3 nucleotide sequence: TGTGCCAGCAGCTTTGGCCTAGCATCAGAGACCCAGTACTTC. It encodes CASSFGLASETQYF. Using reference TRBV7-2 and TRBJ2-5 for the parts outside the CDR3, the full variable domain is GAGVSQSPSNKVTEKGKDVELRCDPISGHTALYWYRQSLGQGLEFLIYFQGNSAPDKSGLPSDRFSAERTGGSVSTLTIQRTQQEDSAVYLCASSFGLASETQYFGPGTRLLVL.